Following are 27 T cell receptor beta chains from one sample sequenced in a study of regulatory T cells in long-lasting Graves disease. As for time point: newly diagnosed GD, antithyroid drugs for less than 3 months. The TCR library was prepared using RNA isolated from PBMCs. Relying on iRepertoire HTBI primers and Arm-PCR of CDR3 regions, the team built TCR beta libraries. One entry per CDR3 protein, called by TCRdb with MiXCR from the multiplex PCR reads. The data show a few hundred thousand distinct CDR3 sequences, around 17% seen once. The same specimen was also included in a second study, on T cells in Graves' hyperthyroidism and ophthalmopathy.

Sequencing was performed on peripheral blood mononuclear cells (PBMCs), taken at new diagnosis, from a patient treated with antithyroid drugs. These receptors all come from a woman aged 18-29 years with Graves disease.

In its sample, this clonotype was seen many times. The rearrangement joins TRBV7-9 to TRBJ2-7; perhaps D is TRBD1 or TRBD2 (5 bases each). The V and J ends lost 6 bases and 0 bases respectively, with 12 bases between them. The CDR3 runs 14 residues. From germline, CDR1 is SEHNR and CDR2 FQNEAQ (reference sequence). CDR3 DNA: TGTGCCAGCAGTTACGGGACCACCTCCTACGAGCAGTACTTC. Translating it yields CASSYGTTSYEQYF.

The rearrangement joins TRBV4-1 to TRBJ1-1; D uncertain. Germline CDR1 is MGHRA and CDR2 is YSYEKL. The CDR3 has 14 residues. V was cut by 0 bases and J by 5 bases, with 10 bases left in between. The CDR3 bases are TGCGCCAGCAGCCAAGAAGTTCGGGGAACTGAAGCTTTCTTT. Translated: CASSQEVRGTEAFF.

There are many counts of this clonotype. The rearrangement links TRBV7-3 to TRBJ1-1; the D gene is possibly TRBD1 (6 bases). Germline-derived CDR1 and CDR2 are SGHTA and FQGTGA. V dropped 1 base and J dropped 7 bases, with 7 bases sitting between them. CDR3 size: 12 residues. In DNA, the CDR3 is TGTGCCAGCAGCTTAAGAGGGGGTGAAGCTTTCTTT. As protein: CASSLRGGEAFF.

V usage is TRBV19 and J usage is TRBJ2-2; the match to TRBD1 covers 8 bases. The germline gives CDR1 LNHDA, CDR2 SQIVND (reference sequence). The V and J ends lost 8 bases and 0 bases, in that order; junction bases with no gene match: 5. This CDR3 is built from 15 residues. CDR3 in amino acids: CASSDRATNTGELFF. In nucleotides, the CDR3 is TGTGCCAGTTCGGACAGGGCCACGAACACCGGGGAGCTGTTTTTT.

This clonotype has only a few counts. This rearrangement joins TRBV7-2 to TRBJ2-5; 8 bases agree with TRBD2. Germline-derived CDR1 and CDR2 are SGHTA and FQGNSA. V was pared by 1 base and J by 10 bases, with 2 bases of the junction left unmatched. CDR3 length: 12 amino acids. The CDR3 DNA follows: TGTGCCAGCAGCTTAGAGACTAGCGACCAGTACTTC. Translation gives CASSLETSDQYF.

This clonotype was counted between two and nine times. This chain uses TRBV2 with TRBJ2-5; D may match TRBD1 or TRBD2 (5 bases each). CDR1 SNHLY and CDR2 FYNNEI come from the germline V gene. This CDR3 spans 14 amino acids. V was shortened by 8 bases and J by 7 bases, with 20 bases between the two germline ends. This CDR3 is CASGGPNPLGTQYF. The DNA of the CDR3 is TGTGCCAGCGGGGGACCGAACCCCCTGGGGACCCAGTACTTC.

This clonotype has a handful of counts. The chain links TRBV5-1 to TRBJ1-1; TRBD1 aligns across 9 bases. Germline CDR1 SGHRS, CDR2 YFSETQ. This CDR3 spans 14 amino acids. V shed 4 bases, J shed 4 bases, and the junction held 5 bases outside the gene matches. In DNA form, the CDR3 reads TGCGCCAGCAGCAAACAGGGGGCCGGCACTGAAGCTTTCTTT. It codes for CASSKQGAGTEAFF.

As regards this clonotype: A read error is possible here, since a much larger clone lies one base away. The chain uses TRBV7-2 and TRBJ2-1; D is uncertain. The V end lost 3 bases, the J end lost 8 bases, and 5 bases lay between the germline ends. Germline V gene sequence: CDR1 SGHTA, CDR2 FQGNSA. The CDR3 totals 11 residues. The CDR3 DNA is TGTGCCAGCAGCTTGGATCATGAGCAGTTCTTC. Translating gives CASSLDHEQFF. The whole variable domain, remainder taken from reference TRBV7-2 and TRBJ2-1, is GAGVSQSPSNKVTEKGKDVELRCDPISGHTALYWYRQSLGQGLEFLIYFQGNSAPDKSGLPSDRFSAERTGGSVSTLTIQRTQQEDSAVYLCASSLDHEQFFGPGTRLTVL.

This sequence joins TRBV2 and TRBJ1-6, with a possible D match to TRBD1 (6 bases). Germline values: CDR1 SNHLY, CDR2 FYNNEI. The CDR3 extends over 15 amino acids. Trimming took off 7 bases at V and 0 bases at J, with 10 bases between the two ends. CDR3 protein: CASNRESSYNSPLHF. In DNA form, the CDR3 reads TGTGCCAGCAACAGGGAGAGCTCCTATAATTCACCCCTCCACTTT.

This clonotype has only one observation. Being one base from a much bigger clone, this may be a read error. The V gene is TRBV20-1, the J gene TRBJ2-1; D remains unclear. Trimming stripped 5 bases from V and 6 bases from J, with 17 bases between. In germline, CDR1 is DFQATT, CDR2 SNEGSKA (reference sequence). The CDR3 loop spans 14 amino acids. CDR3 residues: CSAPSPKRCNEQFF. CDR3 DNA sequence: TGCAGTGCTCCCTCCCCTAAACGGTGCAATGAGCAGTTCTTC.

This clonotype was counted between two and nine times. The rearrangement uses TRBV4-1 and TRBJ2-3; D perhaps matches TRBD2 (7 bases). The germline V gene has CDR1 MGHRA and CDR2 YSYEKL. V lost 4 bases, J lost 8 bases, and 25 bases lay in between. This CDR3 region has 17 residues. In nucleotides, the CDR3 is TGCGCCAGCAGCCCGCCTCGGACAGCCAAAAGGGAGGGTACGCAGTATTTT. Encoded protein: CASSPPRTAKREGTQYF.

This clonotype was found many times. The chain carries TRBV3-1 and TRBJ2-7, with TRBD2 identical over 8 bases. V dropped 8 bases and J dropped 1; count of bases not matched to a gene: 7. Germline CDR1 and CDR2: LGHDT and YNNKEL (reference sequence). CDR3 length equals 14 residues. CDR3 coding DNA: TGTGCCAGCGGACGGGCGGGAGGTTCCTACGAGCAGTACTTC. Translating gives CASGRAGGSYEQYF.

This chain joins TRBV3-1 and TRBJ2-7; no definite D call. CDR1 is LGHDT and CDR2 is YNNKEL in the germline V gene (reference sequence). The CDR3 is made up of 13 amino acids. The V gene lost 1 base and the J gene lost 5 bases, with 9 bases spanning the gap. CDR3 protein: CASSQVGHNEQYF. The CDR3 DNA reads as TGTGCCAGCAGCCAAGTGGGTCACAACGAGCAGTACTTC.

This chain connects TRBV27 to TRBJ2-5; the match to TRBD1 covers 9 bases. V lost 4 bases, J lost 0 bases, and 6 bases stayed unmatched. Looked up from germline, CDR1 is MNHEY and CDR2 is SMNVEV (reference sequence). The CDR3 consists of 16 residues. The CDR3 DNA is TGTGCCAGCAGTTCATTCGACAGGGGGTACCAAGAGACCCAGTACTTC. It encodes CASSSFDRGYQETQYF.

The CDR3 spells CSVDRGQSEQYF. In DNA form, the CDR3 reads TGCAGCGTGGACAGGGGGCAAAGTGAGCAGTACTTC. The chain couples TRBV29-1 to TRBJ2-7; TRBD1 matches at 11 bases. The length of the CDR3 is 12 residues. Germline V gene sequence: CDR1 SQVTM, CDR2 ANQGSEA. Unmatched junction bases numbered 5, after V lost 6 bases and J lost 7 bases.

At least ten counts were recorded for this clonotype. The chain uses TRBV5-1 and TRBJ2-3; 12 bases fit TRBD2. V lost 0 bases, J lost 4 bases, and 6 bases stayed unmatched. Germline CDR1 SGHRS, CDR2 YFSETQ. This CDR3 spans 17 amino acids. The CDR3 DNA reads as TGCGCCAGCAGCTTGGGCCTAGCGGGAGGGCCATCAGATACGCAGTATTTT. Protein: CASSLGLAGGPSDTQYF.

This clonotype has at least ten counts. The CDR3 bases are TGTGCCAGCAGTTTCTATAGTTTGAACACTGAAGCTTTCTTT. Protein sequence: CASSFYSLNTEAFF. The chain couples TRBV28 to TRBJ1-1; D uncertain. The length of the CDR3 is 14 residues. Germline V CDR1 and CDR2: MDHEN, SYDVKM. Trimming pared 3 bases from V and 0 bases from J, leaving 8 bases between.

This clonotype was detected a few times. The V call is TRBV7-3, the J call TRBJ2-1, with D perhaps matching TRBD1 (5 bases). Germline V gene sequence: CDR1 SGHTA, CDR2 FQGTGA. CDR3 size: 15 residues. The ends were cut back, 2 bases at V and 0 bases at J, with 8 bases in the middle. CDR3 protein: CASSLLRGSYNEQFF. CDR3 DNA: TGTGCCAGCAGCTTATTAAGGGGCTCCTACAATGAGCAGTTCTTC.

The rearrangement uses TRBV11-2 and TRBJ1-4, with D maybe TRBD1 (6 bases). This CDR3 has 14 amino acids. V shed 2 bases and J shed 8 bases, with 12 bases lying between them. The V gene's germline CDR1 is SGHAT and CDR2 FQNNGV. CDR3: CASSLLGQGEKLFF. The CDR3 nucleotides are TGTGCCAGCAGCTTATTAGGGCAGGGGGAAAAACTGTTTTTT.

This clonotype was recorded only once. This may come from a read error, since a much larger clone is one base off. V gene TRBV5-1 combines with J gene TRBJ2-1; 9 positions match TRBD2. The CDR3 sequence is 16 residues long. Looked up from germline, CDR1 is SGHRS and CDR2 is YFSETQ. The V and J ends lost 6 bases and 5 bases, in that order; junction bases with no gene match: 12. The CDR3 here is CASIPRAGGMNNEQFF. DNA for the CDR3: TGCGCCAGCATCCCCCGTGCGGGAGGGATGAACAATGAGCAGTTCTTC. The full variable domain, with the rest looked up from reference TRBV5-1 and TRBJ2-1, is KAGVTQTPRYLIKTRGQQVTLSCSPISGHRSVSWYQQTPGQGLQFLFEYFSETQRNKGNFPGRFSGRQFSNSRSEMNVSTLELGDSALYLCASIPRAGGMNNEQFFGPGTRLTVL.

The J gene is TRBJ1-2, the V gene TRBV30; D is ambiguous. Germline V gene sequence: CDR1 GTSNPN, CDR2 SVGIG (reference sequence). Trimming stripped 0 bases from V and 4 bases from J, with 9 bases between. This CDR3 is 13 amino acids long. The CDR3 DNA reads TGTGCCTGGAGTGTAGCGGGCGGCTATGGCTACACCTTC. Translated: CAWSVAGGYGYTF. The variable domain in full, with the rest retrieved from reference TRBV30 and TRBJ1-2, is SQTIHQWPATLVQPVGSPLSLECTVEGTSNPNLYWYRQAAGRGLQLLFYSVGIGQISSEVPQNLSASRPQDRQFILSSKKLLLSDSGFYLCAWSVAGGYGYTFGSGTRLTVV.

The rearrangement joins TRBV30 to TRBJ2-3; 8 nucleotides agree with TRBD2. V was pared by 4 bases and J by 4 bases, with 10 bases of the junction left unmatched. Germline CDR1 is GTSNPN and CDR2 is SVGIG (reference sequence). The CDR3 has 15 residues. Here the CDR3 reads CAWNWAGGAADTQYF. The CDR3 bases are TGTGCCTGGAACTGGGCGGGAGGTGCTGCAGATACGCAGTATTTT.

This clonotype was seen ten or more times. This rearrangement joins TRBV4-3 to TRBJ2-7; 9 positions agree with TRBD1. The CDR3 length is 15 residues. Germline lookup yields CDR1 LGHNA and CDR2 YSLEER. With 1 base clipped from V and 3 bases from J, the junction kept 4 bases outside the gene matches. The CDR3 sequence is CASSQGQGGRYEQYF. CDR3 in DNA: TGCGCCAGCAGCCAAGGACAGGGGGGACGCTACGAGCAGTACTTC.

The rearrangement uses TRBV29-1 and TRBJ2-7; no clear D. Trimming pared 0 bases from V and 3 bases from J, leaving 12 bases between. The germline V gene encodes CDR1 SQVTM and CDR2 ANQGSEA. The CDR3 extends over 14 amino acids. DNA for the CDR3: TGCAGCGTTGAAGACTCGGACGGAGTCTACGAGCAGTACTTC. The encoded protein is CSVEDSDGVYEQYF.

CDR3: CASSSLLAGAYNEQFF. CDR3 DNA sequence: TGTGCCAGCAGCTCCCTACTAGCGGGAGCCTACAATGAGCAGTTCTTC. The chain has TRBV7-2 and TRBJ2-1; TRBD2 agrees at 11 bases. This CDR3 has 16 residues. Losses at the gene ends were 4 bases for V and 2 bases for J; bases not matched to a gene: 4. Germline V lookup: CDR1 SGHTA, CDR2 FQGNSA.

This clonotype was seen many times. V usage is TRBV12-3 or TRBV12-4 and J usage is TRBJ2-1, with D perhaps TRBD2 (6 bases). V dropped 5 bases and J dropped 8 bases, with 19 bases sitting between them. This CDR3 contains 15 residues. The CDR3 DNA reads TGTGCCAGCAGTCTCGGGAGTGGGGGAGTGGATGAGCAGTTCTTC. Amino acid sequence: CASSLGSGGVDEQFF.

V usage is TRBV24-1 and J usage is TRBJ1-2, with TRBD1 identical over 9 bases. The CDR3 is 15 residues long. Trimming took 7 bases from V and 7 from J; bases not matched to a gene: 12. Germline assignment: CDR1 KGHDR and CDR2 SFDVKD. The CDR3 DNA reads TGTGCCACCAGCCCTCCGGGACAGGGACGGAGTGGCTACACCTTC. Translated, it gives CATSPPGQGRSGYTF.